The text below deals with one T cell receptor (beta chain). This CDR3 is missing its conserved last phenylalanine or tryptophan, likely due to a read error. CDR1 is SGHAT, CDR2 FQNNGV, per germline. This CDR3 has 15 amino acids. Trimming shortened V by 5 bases and J by 1 base, and 13 bases separated the two germline ends. The study extracted blood RNA from unsorted whole blood and also extracted germline DNA. The researchers produced TCR beta cDNA from around 500 ng total RNA with a constant-region primer. Modified slightly, ARM-PCR produced TCR beta libraries over three nested multiplex PCR rounds. The two initial PCR rounds, approximately 10 cycles each, used TRBV1-TRBV30 forward and C-beta reverse primers. One entry per CDR3 protein results from TCRdb running MiXCR on the multiplex PCR reads. The sample includes around 170,000 distinct CDR3 sequences, about 55% seen only once; the top ten take 70% to 80%.

The data originate from a study of tumor-infiltrating lymphocytes in primary liver carcinoma. Turning to the study itself: Patients' primary liver carcinoma was surgically resected. Staged T1-T3 N0M0, the tumors had sizes that ranged from roughly 4 to 10 cm across.

Material: peripheral blood. The V and J genes are TRBV11-2 and TRBJ2-3; no clear D gene. The sequence came from a man between 35 and 55 years old with primary liver carcinoma and hepatitis B virus infection. For the CDR3, the DNA is TGTGCCAGCAGCCAAGGAACTCCAGGCACAGATACGCAGTATTCC. Protein sequence: CASSQGTPGTDTQYS.